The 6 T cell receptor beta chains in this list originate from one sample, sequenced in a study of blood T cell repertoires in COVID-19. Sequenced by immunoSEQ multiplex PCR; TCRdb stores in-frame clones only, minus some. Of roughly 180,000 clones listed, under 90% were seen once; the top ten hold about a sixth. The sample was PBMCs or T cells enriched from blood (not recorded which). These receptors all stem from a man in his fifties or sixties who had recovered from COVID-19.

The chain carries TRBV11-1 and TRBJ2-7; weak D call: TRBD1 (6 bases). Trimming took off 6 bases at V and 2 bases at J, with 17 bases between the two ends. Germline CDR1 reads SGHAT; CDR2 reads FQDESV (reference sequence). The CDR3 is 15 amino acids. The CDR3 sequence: CASSQWDIGAYEQYF. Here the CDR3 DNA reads TGTGCCAGCAGTCAGTGGGACATCGGTGCCTACGAGCAGTACTTC.

CDR3 in DNA: TGCGCCAGCAGCTTTGGGACAGGGGCCCGAAGCGTGGAAAAACTGTTTTTT. It yields the protein CASSFGTGARSVEKLFF. The chain couples TRBV5-1 to TRBJ1-4; 10 nucleotides line up with TRBD1. V dropped 2 bases and J dropped 8; count of bases not matched to a gene: 12. Germline V gene sequence: CDR1 SGHRS, CDR2 YFSETQ. The CDR3 consists of 17 residues.

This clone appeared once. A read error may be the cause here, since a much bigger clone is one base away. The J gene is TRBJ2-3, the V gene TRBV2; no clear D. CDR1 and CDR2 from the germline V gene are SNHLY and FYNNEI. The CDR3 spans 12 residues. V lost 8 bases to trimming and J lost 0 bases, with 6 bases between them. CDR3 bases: TGTGCCAGCTCTTATAGCACAGATACGCAGTATTTT. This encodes CASSYSTDTQYF.

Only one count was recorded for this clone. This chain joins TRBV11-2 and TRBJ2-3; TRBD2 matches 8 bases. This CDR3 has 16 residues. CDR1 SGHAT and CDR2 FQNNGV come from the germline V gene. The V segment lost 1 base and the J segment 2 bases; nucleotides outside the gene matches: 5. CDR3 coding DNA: TGTGCCAGCAGCTTAGGGGCTAGCGGGCTCACAGATACGCAGTATTTT. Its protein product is CASSLGASGLTDTQYF. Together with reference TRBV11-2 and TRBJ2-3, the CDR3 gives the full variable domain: EAGVAQSPRYKIIEKRQSVAFWCNPISGHATLYWYQQILGQGPKLLIQFQNNGVVDDSQLPKDRFSAERLKGVDSTLKIQPAKLEDSAVYLCASSLGASGLTDTQYFGPGTRLTVL.

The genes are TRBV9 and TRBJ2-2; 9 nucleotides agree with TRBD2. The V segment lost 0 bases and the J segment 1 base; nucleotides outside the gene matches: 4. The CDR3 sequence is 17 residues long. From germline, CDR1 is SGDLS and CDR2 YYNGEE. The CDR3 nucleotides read TGTGCCAGCAGCGTAGCTGCTAGCGGGGTGAACACCGGGGAGCTGTTTTTT. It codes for CASSVAASGVNTGELFF.

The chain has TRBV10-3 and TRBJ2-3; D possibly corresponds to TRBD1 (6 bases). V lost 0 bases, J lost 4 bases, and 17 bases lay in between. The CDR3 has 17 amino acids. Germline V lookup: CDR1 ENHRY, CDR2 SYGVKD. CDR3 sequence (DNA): TGTGCCATCAGTGAGTCTATCTCCGTGGGGGCCGCAGATACGCAGTATTTT. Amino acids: CAISESISVGAADTQYF.